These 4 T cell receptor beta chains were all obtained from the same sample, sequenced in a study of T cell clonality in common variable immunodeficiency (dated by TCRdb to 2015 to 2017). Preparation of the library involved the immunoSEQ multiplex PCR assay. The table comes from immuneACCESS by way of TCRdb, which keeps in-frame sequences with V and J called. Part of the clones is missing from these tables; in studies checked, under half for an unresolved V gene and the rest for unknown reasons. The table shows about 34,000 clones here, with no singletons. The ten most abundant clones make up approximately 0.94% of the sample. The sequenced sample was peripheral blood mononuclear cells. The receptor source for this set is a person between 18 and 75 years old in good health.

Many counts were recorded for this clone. The CDR3 region is CASSARSSTDTQYF. CDR3 DNA, as far as it was read: TGTGCCAGCAGCGCGCGTAGCAGCACAGATACG. The V call is TRBV7-2, the J call TRBJ2-3; D gene uncertain. Coverage ceases 3 residues before the CDR3 finishes, and the germline J gene fills in the end. The CDR3 consists of 14 residues. Germline lookup yields CDR1 SGHTA and CDR2 FQGNSA. Trimming left V 5 bases short and J 0 bases short, with 9 bases between. The whole variable domain, remainder taken from reference TRBV7-2 and TRBJ2-3, is GAGVSQSPSNKVTEKGKDVELRCDPISGHTALYWYRQSLGQGLEFLIYFQGNSAPDKSGLPSDRFSAERTGGSVSTLTIQRTQQEDSAVYLCASSARSSTDTQYFGPGTRLTVL.

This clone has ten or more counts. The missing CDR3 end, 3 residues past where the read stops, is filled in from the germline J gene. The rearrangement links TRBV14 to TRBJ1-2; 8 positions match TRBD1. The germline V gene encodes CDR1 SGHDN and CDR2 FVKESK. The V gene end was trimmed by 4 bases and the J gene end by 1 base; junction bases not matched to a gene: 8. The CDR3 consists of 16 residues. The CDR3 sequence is CASSPIQGAVNYGYTF. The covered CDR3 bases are TGTGCCAGCAGCCCCATCCAGGGGGCTGTTAACTATGGC.

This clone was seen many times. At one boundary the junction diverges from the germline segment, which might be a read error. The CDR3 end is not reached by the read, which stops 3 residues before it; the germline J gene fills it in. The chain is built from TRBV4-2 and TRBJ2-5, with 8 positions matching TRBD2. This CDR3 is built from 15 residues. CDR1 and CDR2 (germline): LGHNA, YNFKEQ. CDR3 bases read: TGCGCCAGCAGCCAAGCACTAGCGGCCATCGAGACC. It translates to CASSQALAAIET. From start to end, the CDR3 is CASSQALAAIETQYF.

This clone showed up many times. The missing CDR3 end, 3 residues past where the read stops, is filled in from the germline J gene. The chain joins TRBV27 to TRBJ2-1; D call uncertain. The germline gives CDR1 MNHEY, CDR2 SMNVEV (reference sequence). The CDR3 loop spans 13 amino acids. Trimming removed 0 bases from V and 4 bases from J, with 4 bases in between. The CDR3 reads CASSLSSYNEQFF. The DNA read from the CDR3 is TGTGCCAGCAGTTTATCTTCGTACAATGAG.